The text below deals with one T cell receptor beta chain. The antigen is not known. This sample was taken from a study of cytomegalovirus exposure and HLA in healthy donors. Study information: Early released data had about 85 million unique TCRs, all coming from HLA-typed donors.

The primer mix had 60 Vbeta and 13 Jbeta primers. TCRdb's table, derived via immunoSEQ multiplex PCR, lists solely in-frame clones and lacks some. The sample lists 95,000 to 110,000 clones; 82% were seen once. The study, taken as a whole, reports: Overall, some 160 TCR beta chains were annotated as cytomegalovirus-associated. In the analysis, some V segments, TRBV6-2 and TRBV6-3 included, were excluded as indistinguishable. It emerged from a later analysis that several of the most significant clusters appeared to be linked to common viral pathogens.

The germline V gene encodes CDR1 LNHDA and CDR2 SQIVND (reference sequence). V shed 3 bases and J shed 0 bases, with 11 bases lying between them. The CDR3 contains 16 residues. The source is a man younger than 40 in good health and CMV-seropositive. The rearrangement joins TRBV19 to TRBJ1-4; a possible D gene is TRBD1 (6 bases). The specimen was PBMCs. CDR3 region: CASSITGRTTNEKLFF. CDR3 coding DNA: TGTGCCAGTAGTATTACAGGGCGGACAACTAATGAAAAACTGTTTTTT.